These 9 T cell receptor beta chains were all obtained from the same sample, sequenced in a study of blood T cell repertoires in COVID-19. Only in-frame clones appear in the TCRdb table, and some are missing; sequencing was by immunoSEQ multiplex PCR. The data contain 150,000 to 250,000 clones, roughly four fifths of them singletons. Specimen: PBMCs or T cells enriched from blood (not recorded which). The receptor set was obtained from a man aged 35-49 years who had recovered from COVID-19.

The chain joins TRBV7-9 to TRBJ1-1, with D maybe TRBD1 (5 bases). Germline CDR1 SEHNR, CDR2 FQNEAQ (reference sequence). Trimming cost V 1 base and J 0 bases, with 15 bases left between them. The CDR3 is made up of 17 amino acids. The CDR3 here is CASSLGFDSLMNTEAFF. DNA for the CDR3: TGTGCCAGCAGCTTAGGCTTTGACAGCCTCATGAACACTGAAGCTTTCTTT.

This clone was found once. V and J are TRBV27 and TRBJ1-3; tentative D call: TRBD1 (5 bases). The CDR3 length is 13 residues. With 5 bases removed from V and 3 bases from J, the gap between germline ends came to 8 bases. Germline assignment: CDR1 MNHEY and CDR2 SMNVEV (reference sequence). The CDR3: CASSPQGGNTIYF. The CDR3 DNA reads as TGTGCCAGCAGTCCCCAGGGTGGAAACACCATATATTTT.

V is TRBV10-2 and J is TRBJ2-1; no definite D call. Germline CDR1 is WSHSY and CDR2 is SAAADI. The V end lost 2 bases, the J end lost 4 bases, and 3 bases lay between the germline ends. The CDR3 contains 12 residues. CDR3 bases: TGCGCCAGCAGTGAGGCGTACAATGAGCAGTTCTTC. Amino acid sequence: CASSEAYNEQFF.

This clone was seen once. J is TRBJ2-3 and V is TRBV11-3; D possibly corresponds to TRBD2 (6 bases). This CDR3 is 15 amino acids long. V was cut by 4 bases and J by 0 bases, with 11 bases left in between. From germline, CDR1 is SGHNT and CDR2 YENEEA. Written as DNA, the CDR3 is TGTGCCAGCAGCTCTGGAGGACTAAGCACAGATACGCAGTATTTT. This sequence encodes CASSSGGLSTDTQYF.

The V call is TRBV29-1, the J call TRBJ2-1, with 8 positions matching TRBD2. The CDR3 consists of 16 residues. CDR1 SQVTM and CDR2 ANQGSEA come from the germline V gene. V shed 6 bases and J 4 bases; nucleotides not matched to a gene: 14. The CDR3 DNA reads as TGCAGCGTGGGGGGAGGAGCGGGAGTACGGTACAATGAGCAGTTCTTC. It yields the protein CSVGGGAGVRYNEQFF.

As DNA, the CDR3 is TGTGCCAGCAGCTTATCCCGAGGGGGATCCTATGGCTACACCTTC. As protein: CASSLSRGGSYGYTF. This sequence joins TRBV7-2 and TRBJ1-2, with D maybe TRBD1 (6 bases). Germline V gene lookup returns CDR1 SGHTA and CDR2 FQGNSA. The CDR3 length is 15 residues. Trimming stripped 2 bases from V and 4 bases from J, with 14 bases between.

This chain uses TRBV21-1 with TRBJ2-4; the tabulated D call, TRBD2, remains unverified against the DNA. TRBV21-1 is marked as a pseudogene. This CDR3 contains 15 residues. The CDR3 coding sequence is TGTGCCAGCAGCAAGTGGAGTATAGCCAAAAACATTCAGTACTTC. Its translation is CASSKWSIAKNIQYF.

In regard to this clone: At the DNA level, this CDR3 is encoded by other sequences in the same sample as well. The V and J genes are TRBV4-3 and TRBJ1-1, with 10 positions matching TRBD1. The J segment lost 3 bases and the V segment lost 3 bases, leaving 1 base of the junction unmatched. CDR1 LGHNA and CDR2 YSLEER come from the germline V gene. The CDR3 is 14 residues long. CDR3 sequence (DNA): TGCGCCAGCAGCCAGGGGACAGGGGACACTGAAGCTTTCTTT. Amino acids: CASSQGTGDTEAFF.

The V gene is TRBV18, the J gene TRBJ1-2, with D maybe TRBD1 (5 bases). CDR1 and CDR2 (germline): KGHSH, LQKENI. V dropped 0 bases and J dropped 7 bases, with 15 bases sitting between them. This CDR3 has 15 amino acids. CDR3 amino acids: CASSPPVAGQPGYTF. Written as DNA, the CDR3 is TGTGCCAGCTCACCACCGGTCGCAGGACAACCTGGCTACACCTTC.